These 6 T cell receptor beta chains were sequenced from one sample in a study of T cells in Graves' hyperthyroidism and ophthalmopathy. TCR beta CDR3 sequences were amplified from RNA transcripts. In the first-round RT-PCR of the TCR CDR3, the HTBI primer set was used. TCRdb independently ran MiXCR on the multiplex PCR reads; one entry per CDR3 protein. Here the sample spans about 560,000 distinct CDR3 sequences, about a sixth being singletons. Material for sequencing was blood. The receptors come from a woman aged 18-30 years with Graves' hyperthyroidism.

The CDR3 is CASSLSHFSGNTIYF. The CDR3 DNA reads TGTGCCAGCAGCTTAAGTCACTTCTCTGGAAACACCATATATTTT. The V gene is TRBV7-2, the J gene TRBJ1-3; no clear D. The germline V gene encodes CDR1 SGHTA and CDR2 FQGNSA. This CDR3 spans 15 amino acids. Trimming shortened V by 2 bases and J by 0 bases, and 8 bases separated the two germline ends.

This clonotype has ten or more counts. The chain joins TRBV12-3 or TRBV12-4 to TRBJ2-3; no reliable D call. The CDR3 is made up of 11 amino acids. Trimming stripped 7 bases from V and 8 bases from J, with 10 bases between. The CDR3 protein is CASTSGPTQYF. In nucleotides, the CDR3 is TGTGCCAGCACCAGTGGTCCTACGCAGTATTTT.

Ten or more counts support this clonotype. The V call is TRBV6-1, the J call TRBJ2-3; 15 bases map to TRBD2. CDR1 and CDR2 from the germline V gene are MNHNS and SASEGT. The CDR3 is 20 amino acids. V shed 5 bases and J 0 bases; nucleotides not matched to a gene: 12. The CDR3 is CASSTWTSGGAHPSTDTQYF. CDR3 bases: TGTGCCAGCAGTACATGGACTAGCGGGGGGGCCCACCCTAGCACAGATACGCAGTATTTT.

This clonotype came up many times. The genes are TRBV2 and TRBJ2-7; D is perhaps TRBD1 (5 bases). CDR3 length equals 12 residues. Trimming pared 7 bases from V and 2 bases from J, leaving 9 bases between. Germline loops: CDR1 SNHLY, CDR2 FYNNEI. The CDR3 is CASTTGAYEQYF. As DNA, the CDR3 is TGTGCCAGCACCACAGGTGCCTACGAGCAGTACTTC.

The table lists this clonotype with many counts. The gene calls are TRBV12-3 or TRBV12-4 and TRBJ1-5; no clear D gene. Trimming removed 1 base from V and 0 bases from J, with 7 bases in between. CDR3 length: 15 residues. The CDR3 loop is CASSLGDRSNQPQHF. In nucleotides, the CDR3 is TGTGCCAGCAGTTTAGGAGACCGTAGCAATCAGCCCCAGCATTTT.

This clonotype was seen at least ten times. The chain couples TRBV20-1 to TRBJ2-7; a possible D gene is TRBD2 (6 bases). Trimming cost V 6 bases and J 2 bases, with 23 bases left between them. The CDR3 runs to 16 residues. CDR1 is DFQATT, CDR2 SNEGSKA, per germline (reference sequence). In DNA, the CDR3 is TGCAGTGCAGCTACGCTCTTAGGGACTTTTACCTACGAGCAGTACTTC. This translates into CSAATLLGTFTYEQYF.